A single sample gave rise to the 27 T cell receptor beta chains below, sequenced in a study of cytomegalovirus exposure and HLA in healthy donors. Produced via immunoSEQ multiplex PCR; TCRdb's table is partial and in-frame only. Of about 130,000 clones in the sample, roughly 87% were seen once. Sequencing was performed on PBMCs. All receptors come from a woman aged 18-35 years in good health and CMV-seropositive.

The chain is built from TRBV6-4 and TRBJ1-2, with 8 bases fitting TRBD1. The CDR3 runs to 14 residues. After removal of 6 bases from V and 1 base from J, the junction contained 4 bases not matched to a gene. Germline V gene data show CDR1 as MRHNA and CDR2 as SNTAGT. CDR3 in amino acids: CASRPGQGNYGYTF. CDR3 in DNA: TGTGCCAGCAGGCCCGGACAGGGTAACTATGGCTACACCTTC.

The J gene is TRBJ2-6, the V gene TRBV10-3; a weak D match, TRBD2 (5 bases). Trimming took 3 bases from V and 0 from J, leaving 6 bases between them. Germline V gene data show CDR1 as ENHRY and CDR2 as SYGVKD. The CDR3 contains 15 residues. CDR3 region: CAISDGVSGANVLTF. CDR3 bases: TGTGCCATCAGTGACGGGGTCTCTGGGGCCAACGTCCTGACTTTC.

DNA for the CDR3: TGTGCCAGCAGGACAGGGACCAACGGCAATCAGCCCCAGCATTTT. Translation: CASRTGTNGNQPQHF. V is TRBV27 and J is TRBJ1-5; 7 nucleotides agree with TRBD1. This CDR3 is 15 amino acids long. CDR1 and CDR2 (germline): MNHEY, SMNVEV (reference sequence). The J segment lost 2 bases and the V segment lost 6 bases, leaving 7 bases of the junction unmatched.

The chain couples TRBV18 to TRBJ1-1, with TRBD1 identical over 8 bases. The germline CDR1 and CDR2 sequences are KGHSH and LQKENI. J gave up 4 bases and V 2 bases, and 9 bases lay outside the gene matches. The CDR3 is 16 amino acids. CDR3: CASSPTLGQGGTEAFF. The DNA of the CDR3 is TGTGCCAGCTCACCAACCCTAGGACAGGGAGGCACTGAAGCTTTCTTT.

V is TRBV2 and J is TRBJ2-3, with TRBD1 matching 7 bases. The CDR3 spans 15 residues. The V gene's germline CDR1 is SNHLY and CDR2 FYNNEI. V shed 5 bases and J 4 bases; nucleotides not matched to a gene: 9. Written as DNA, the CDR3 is TGTGCCAGCAGTAAGGGACAGACTAACGCAGATACGCAGTATTTT. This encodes CASSKGQTNADTQYF.

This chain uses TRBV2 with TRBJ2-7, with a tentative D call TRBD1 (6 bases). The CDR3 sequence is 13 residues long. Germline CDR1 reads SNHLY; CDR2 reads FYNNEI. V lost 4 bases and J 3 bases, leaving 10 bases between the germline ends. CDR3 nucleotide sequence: TGTGCCAGCAGTGCGAGCAGGGGCTACGAGCAGTACTTC. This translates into CASSASRGYEQYF.

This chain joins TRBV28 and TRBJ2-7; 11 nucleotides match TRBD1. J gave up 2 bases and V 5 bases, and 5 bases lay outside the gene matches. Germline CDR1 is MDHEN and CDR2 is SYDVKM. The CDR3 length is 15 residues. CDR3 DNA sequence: TGTGCCAGCAGTGGGTGGACAGGGGGCCCCTACGAGCAGTACTTC. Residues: CASSGWTGGPYEQYF.

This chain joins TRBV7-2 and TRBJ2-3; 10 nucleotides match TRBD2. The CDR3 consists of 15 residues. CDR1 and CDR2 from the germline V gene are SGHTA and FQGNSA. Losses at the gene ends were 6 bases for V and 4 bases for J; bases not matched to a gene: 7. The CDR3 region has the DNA TGTGCCAGCAGTACCAGCGGGGGGGCGGCAGATACGCAGTATTTT. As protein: CASSTSGGAADTQYF.

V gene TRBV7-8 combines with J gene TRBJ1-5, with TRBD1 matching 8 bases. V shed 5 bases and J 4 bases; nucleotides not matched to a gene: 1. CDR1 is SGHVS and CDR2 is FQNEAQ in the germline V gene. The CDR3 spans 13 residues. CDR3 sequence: CASSHRGNQPQHF. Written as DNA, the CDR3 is TGTGCCAGCAGCCACAGGGGGAATCAGCCCCAGCATTTT.

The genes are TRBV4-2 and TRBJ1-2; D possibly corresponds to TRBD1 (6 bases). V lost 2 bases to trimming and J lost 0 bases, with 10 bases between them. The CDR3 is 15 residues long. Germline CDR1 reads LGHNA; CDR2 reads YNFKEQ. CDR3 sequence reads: CASSQWGGSNYGYTF. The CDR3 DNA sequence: TGTGCCAGCAGCCAATGGGGGGGCTCTAACTATGGCTACACCTTC.

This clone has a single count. CDR3 sequence (DNA): TGTGCCAGCAGGATACAGGGAGGGATAGAGACCCAGTACTTC. As protein: CASRIQGGIETQYF. This chain uses TRBV2 with TRBJ2-5; TRBD2 is a possible D gene (7 bases). Germline values: CDR1 SNHLY, CDR2 FYNNEI. V gave up 6 bases and J gave up 4 bases, with 15 bases separating them. This CDR3 is 14 amino acids long.

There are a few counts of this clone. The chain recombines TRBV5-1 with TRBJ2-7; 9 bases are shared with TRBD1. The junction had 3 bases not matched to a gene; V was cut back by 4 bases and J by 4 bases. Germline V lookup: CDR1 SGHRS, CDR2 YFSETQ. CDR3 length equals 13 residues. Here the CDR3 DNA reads TGCGCCAGCAGCGGGACAGGGAATTACGAGCAGTACTTC. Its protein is CASSGTGNYEQYF.

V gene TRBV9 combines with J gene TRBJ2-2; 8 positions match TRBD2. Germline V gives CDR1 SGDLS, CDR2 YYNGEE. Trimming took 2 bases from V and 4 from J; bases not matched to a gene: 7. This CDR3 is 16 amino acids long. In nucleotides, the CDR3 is TGTGCCAGCAGCGTTATGACTAGCGCCCTCACCGGGGAGCTGTTTTTT. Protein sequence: CASSVMTSALTGELFF.

CDR3 in DNA: TGCAGCGTTGCCGGACAGGGTGAAGCTTTCTTT. This gives the protein CSVAGQGEAFF. This chain uses TRBV29-1 with TRBJ1-1; TRBD1 matches 8 bases. Germline assignment: CDR1 SQVTM and CDR2 ANQGSEA. CDR3 length equals 11 residues. The J segment lost 7 bases and the V segment lost 4 bases, leaving 2 bases of the junction unmatched.

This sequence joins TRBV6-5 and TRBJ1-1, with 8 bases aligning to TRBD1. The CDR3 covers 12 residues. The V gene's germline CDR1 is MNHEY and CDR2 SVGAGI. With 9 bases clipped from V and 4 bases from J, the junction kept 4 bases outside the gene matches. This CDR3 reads CASHRGGTEAFF. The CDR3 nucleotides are TGTGCCAGTCACAGGGGGGGCACTGAAGCTTTCTTT.

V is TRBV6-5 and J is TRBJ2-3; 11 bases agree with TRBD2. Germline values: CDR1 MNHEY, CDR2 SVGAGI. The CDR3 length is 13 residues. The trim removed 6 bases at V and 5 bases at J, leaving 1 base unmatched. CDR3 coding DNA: TGTGCCAGCAGCGGGACTAGCGGAGATACGCAGTATTTT. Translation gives CASSGTSGDTQYF.

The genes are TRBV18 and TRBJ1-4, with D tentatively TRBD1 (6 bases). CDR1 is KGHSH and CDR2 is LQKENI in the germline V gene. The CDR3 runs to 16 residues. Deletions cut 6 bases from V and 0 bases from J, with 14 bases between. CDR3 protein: CASSQDRLATNEKLFF. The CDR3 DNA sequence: TGTGCCAGCTCCCAAGACAGGCTTGCAACTAATGAAAAACTGTTTTTT.

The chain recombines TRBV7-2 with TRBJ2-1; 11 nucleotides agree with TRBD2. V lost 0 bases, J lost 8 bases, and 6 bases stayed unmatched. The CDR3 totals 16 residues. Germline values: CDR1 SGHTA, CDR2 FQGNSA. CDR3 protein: CASSLASGGAQDEQFF. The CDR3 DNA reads TGTGCCAGCAGCTTAGCTAGCGGGGGGGCCCAGGATGAGCAGTTCTTC.

Written as DNA, the CDR3 is TGTGCCAGCAGCGCCGCGGGCTCCAAGTCCTACGAGCAGTACTTC. The encoded protein is CASSAAGSKSYEQYF. V gene TRBV9 combines with J gene TRBJ2-7; tentatively, D is TRBD2 (5 bases). In germline, CDR1 is SGDLS, CDR2 YYNGEE. V was trimmed by 3 bases and J by 1 base, leaving 14 bases between them. The CDR3 contains 15 residues.

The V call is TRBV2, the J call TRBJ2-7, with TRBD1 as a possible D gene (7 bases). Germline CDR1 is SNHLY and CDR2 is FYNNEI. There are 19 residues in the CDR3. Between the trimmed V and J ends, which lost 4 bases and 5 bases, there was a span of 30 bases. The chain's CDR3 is CASSGSFASTQGEADEQYF. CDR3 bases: TGTGCCAGCAGTGGGTCCTTTGCCTCAACCCAGGGGGAGGCGGACGAGCAGTACTTC. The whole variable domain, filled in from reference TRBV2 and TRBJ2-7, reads EPEVTQTPSHQVTQMGQEVILRCVPISNHLYFYWYRQILGQKVEFLVSFYNNEISEKSEIFDDQFSVERPDGSNFTLKIRSTKLEDSAMYFCASSGSFASTQGEADEQYFGPGTRLTVT.

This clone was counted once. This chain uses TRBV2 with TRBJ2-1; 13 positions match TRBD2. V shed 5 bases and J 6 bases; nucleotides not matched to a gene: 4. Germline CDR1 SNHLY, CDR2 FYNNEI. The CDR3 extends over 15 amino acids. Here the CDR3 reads CASSPGLAGSNEQFF. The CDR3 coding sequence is TGTGCCAGCAGTCCGGGACTAGCGGGGAGCAATGAGCAGTTCTTC.

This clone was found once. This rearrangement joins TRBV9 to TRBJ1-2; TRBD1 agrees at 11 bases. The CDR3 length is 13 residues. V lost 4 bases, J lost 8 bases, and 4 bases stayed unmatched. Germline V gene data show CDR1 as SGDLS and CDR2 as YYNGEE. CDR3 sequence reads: CASSTGQGDGYTF. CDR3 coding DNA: TGTGCCAGCAGCACGGGACAGGGGGACGGCTACACCTTC.

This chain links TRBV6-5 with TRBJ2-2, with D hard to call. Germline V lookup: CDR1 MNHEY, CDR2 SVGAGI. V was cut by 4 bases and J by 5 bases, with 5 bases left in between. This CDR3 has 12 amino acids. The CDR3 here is CASSFSTGELFF. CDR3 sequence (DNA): TGTGCCAGCAGTTTTTCAACCGGGGAGCTGTTTTTT.

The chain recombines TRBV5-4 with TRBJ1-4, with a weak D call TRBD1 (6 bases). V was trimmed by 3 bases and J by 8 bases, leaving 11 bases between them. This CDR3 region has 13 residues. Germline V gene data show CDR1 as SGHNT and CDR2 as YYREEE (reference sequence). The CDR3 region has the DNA TGTGCCAGCAGCTCGGGGGGCAAGGAAAAACTGTTTTTT. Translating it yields CASSSGGKEKLFF. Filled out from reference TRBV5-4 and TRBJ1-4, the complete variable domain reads ETGVTQSPTHLIKTRGQQVTLRCSSQSGHNTVSWYQQALGQGPQFIFQYYREEENGRGNFPPRFSGLQFPNYSSELNVNALELDDSALYLCASSSGGKEKLFFGSGTQLSVL.

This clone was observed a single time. Written as DNA, the CDR3 is TGTGCCAGCAGCCCGACGGGGGACTACACTGAAGCTTTCTTT. This encodes CASSPTGDYTEAFF. The chain links TRBV27 to TRBJ1-1; possibly TRBD1 for D (5 bases). Germline V gene lookup returns CDR1 MNHEY and CDR2 SMNVEV (reference sequence). The CDR3 spans 14 residues. V was trimmed by 6 bases and J by 3 bases, leaving 14 bases between them.

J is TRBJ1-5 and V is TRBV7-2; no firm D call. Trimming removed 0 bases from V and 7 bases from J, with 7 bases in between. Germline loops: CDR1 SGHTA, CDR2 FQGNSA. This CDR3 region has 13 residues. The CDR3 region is CASSLAQNQPQHF. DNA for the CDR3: TGTGCCAGCAGCTTAGCCCAGAACCAGCCCCAGCATTTT.

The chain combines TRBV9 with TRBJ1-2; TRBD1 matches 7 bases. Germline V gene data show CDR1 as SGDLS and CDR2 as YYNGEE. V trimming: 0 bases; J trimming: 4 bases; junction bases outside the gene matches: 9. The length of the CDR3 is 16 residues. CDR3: CASSVGQGGRSYGYTF. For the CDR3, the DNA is TGTGCCAGCAGCGTAGGGCAGGGGGGTCGTTCCTATGGCTACACCTTC.